This T cell receptor (beta chain) was sequenced for a study of OX40 agonist ivuxolimab in advanced cancers. Study overall: The patients got ivuxolimab, which is an agonistic anti-OX40 (CD134) antibody. Prior therapy, whether anti-PD-1, anti-PD-L1 or anti-CTLA-4, was allowed, and less than 45% had some. Findings of the study overall: Researchers report that CD8+ T cells had, on average, more expanded clones than CD4+. Among the least clonally expanded were partial responders at 0.1-3.0 mg/kg.

Repertoires were generated with immunoSEQ multiplex PCR, while TCRdb's copy carries only in-frame clones and drops some. The table has some 50,000 clones, 70% to 90% seen once. There are 16 residues in the CDR3. Germline V gene lookup returns CDR1 MNHNY and CDR2 SVGAGI (reference sequence). The trim removed 4 bases at V and 4 bases at J, leaving 7 bases unmatched. For this clone: Its antigen is not known.

The source was CD4+ or CD8+ T cells sorted from blood, collected in a trial of the OX40 agonist ivuxolimab. The TCR comes from an adult with an advanced solid tumor such as melanoma, head and neck, liver or kidney cancer. The chain carries TRBV6-6 and TRBJ2-2, with 9 nucleotides matching TRBD2. The CDR3 DNA sequence: TGTGCCAGCAGTTCTTCCACTAGCGGGTCCACCGGGGAGCTGTTTTTT. Protein product: CASSSSTSGSTGELFF.